This T cell receptor beta chain was captured in a study of metastatic and nonmetastatic thyroid tumors. Background on the study: Thyroid patients, malignant and benign, had repertoires compared across blood and tumor or nodule tissue.

The CDR3 consists of 14 residues. The ends lost 10 bases at V and 2 bases at J; junction bases unmatched: 11. Using MiXCR, TCRdb re-called clones from the PCR reads. Seen here are roughly 30,000 clones, roughly 4% observed once, and the top ten hold around 2.9%. This clone was found many times. With a much larger clone just one base away, this may be a read error. Prior to thyroid surgery, none of the patients had received any treatment. Sequences were obtained from blood. V and J are TRBV12-3 or TRBV12-4 and TRBJ2-7; 7 positions agree with TRBD1. This sequence originates from a male donor with papillary thyroid cancer or a benign thyroid nodule (not recorded which). Some clones in this sample may be carry-over from other donors' samples. CDR3 sequence reads: CANRQGETTYEQYF. CDR3 in DNA: TGTGCCAACAGACAGGGTGAGACAACCTACGAGCAGTACTTC.